This TCR beta chain was captured in a study of cytomegalovirus exposure and HLA in healthy donors. Study-level findings and limits: Analyses of presence/absence relied on an assumption of roughly uniform sequencing depth across donors.

In its sample, this clone was seen a few times. Its antigen is unknown. PCR used 60 Vbeta primers and 13 Jbeta primers. Profiling relied on immunoSEQ multiplex PCR, and the TCRdb table lists in-frame clones only, not all of them. This sample carries 150,000 or so clones, approximately 84% of them seen once, and the ten largest clones take roughly 7%. Germline CDR1 SGHTA, CDR2 FQGNSA. The V and J ends lost 5 bases and 6 bases respectively, with 15 bases between them. The CDR3 loop spans 14 amino acids. The chain has TRBV7-2 and TRBJ2-3; unclear D gene. Sequencing used PBMCs. The receptor was isolated from a woman in her forties in good health and CMV-seropositive. The CDR3 sequence: CASSRYKRSDTQYF. The CDR3, as DNA: TGTGCCAGCAGCCGGTATAAGAGGTCGGATACGCAGTATTTT.